This T cell receptor (beta chain) was sequenced during a study of OX40 agonist ivuxolimab in advanced cancers. TCRdb keeps only in-frame clones here, not all; method: immunoSEQ multiplex PCR. Found here are 70,000 to 95,000 clones, 94% of them singletons; the top ten hold about 2.6%. With autoimmune disease history or systemic immunosuppression, patients were excluded. Turning to this clone: Its target is unknown.

Germline CDR1 and CDR2: MGHRA and YSYEKL. Trimming took 1 base from V and 11 from J; bases not matched to a gene: 2. The CDR3 sequence is 12 residues long. Study-level results: Specificity for antigen went undetermined in the expanded peripheral T cells.

The receptor was derived from an adult with an advanced solid tumor such as melanoma, head and neck, liver or kidney cancer. Sequenced here: CD4+ or CD8+ T cells sorted from blood, sampled in a trial of the OX40 agonist ivuxolimab. This chain links TRBV4-1 with TRBJ1-1; 9 bases line up with TRBD1. The CDR3 region is CASSQVQGAAFF. Written as DNA, the CDR3 is TGCGCCAGCAGCCAAGTACAGGGGGCGGCTTTCTTT.